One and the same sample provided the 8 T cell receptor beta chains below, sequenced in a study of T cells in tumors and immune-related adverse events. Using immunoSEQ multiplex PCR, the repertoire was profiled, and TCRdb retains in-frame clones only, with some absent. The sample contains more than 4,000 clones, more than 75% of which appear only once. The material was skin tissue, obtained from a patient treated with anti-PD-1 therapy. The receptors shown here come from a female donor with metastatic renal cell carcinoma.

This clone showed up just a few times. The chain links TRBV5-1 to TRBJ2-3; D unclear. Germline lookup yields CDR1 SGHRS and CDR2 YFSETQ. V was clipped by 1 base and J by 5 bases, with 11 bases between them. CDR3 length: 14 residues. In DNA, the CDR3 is TGCGCCAGCAGCTTGTATAGCCCAAAAGATACGCAGTATTTT. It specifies CASSLYSPKDTQYF.

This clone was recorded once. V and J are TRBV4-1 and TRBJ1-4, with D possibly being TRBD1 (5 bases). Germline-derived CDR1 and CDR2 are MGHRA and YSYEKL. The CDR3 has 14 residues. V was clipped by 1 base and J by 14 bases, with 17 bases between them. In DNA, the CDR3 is TGCGCCAGCAGCCAAGCCCGGGAGTTCTCAGGGCTGTTTTTT. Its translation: CASSQAREFSGLFF.

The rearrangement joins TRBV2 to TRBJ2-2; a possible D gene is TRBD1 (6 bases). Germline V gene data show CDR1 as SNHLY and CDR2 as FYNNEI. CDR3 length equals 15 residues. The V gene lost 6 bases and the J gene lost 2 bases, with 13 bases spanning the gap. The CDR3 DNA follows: TGTGCCAGCAGATCGACAGGTGGTAACACCGGGGAGCTGTTTTTT. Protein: CASRSTGGNTGELFF.

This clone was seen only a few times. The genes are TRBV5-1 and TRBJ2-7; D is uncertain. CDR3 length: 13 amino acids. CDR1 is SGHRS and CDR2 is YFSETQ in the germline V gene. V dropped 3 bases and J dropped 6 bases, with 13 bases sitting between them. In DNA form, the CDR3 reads TGCGCCAGCAGCTCGATACCGAATGCCGAGCAGTACTTC. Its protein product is CASSSIPNAEQYF.

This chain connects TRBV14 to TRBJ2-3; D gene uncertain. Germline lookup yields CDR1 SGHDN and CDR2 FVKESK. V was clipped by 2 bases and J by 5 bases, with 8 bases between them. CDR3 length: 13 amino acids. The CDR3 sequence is CASSQKPKDTQYF. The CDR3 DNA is TGTGCCAGCAGCCAAAAGCCTAAAGATACGCAGTATTTT. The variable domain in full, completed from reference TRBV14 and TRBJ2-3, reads EAGVTQFPSHSVIEKGQTVTLRCDPISGHDNLYWYRRVMGKEIKFLLHFVKESKQDESGMPNNRFLAERTGGTYSTLKVQPAELEDSGVYFCASSQKPKDTQYFGPGTRLTVL.

The CDR3: CASSESGVNEQFF. The CDR3 DNA sequence: TGTGCCAGCAGTGAATCGGGGGTGAATGAGCAGTTCTTC. J is TRBJ2-1 and V is TRBV2; a weak D match, TRBD2 (6 bases). Germline assignment: CDR1 SNHLY and CDR2 FYNNEI. Trimming removed 2 bases at V and 7 bases at J, with 9 bases between. This CDR3 has 13 residues.

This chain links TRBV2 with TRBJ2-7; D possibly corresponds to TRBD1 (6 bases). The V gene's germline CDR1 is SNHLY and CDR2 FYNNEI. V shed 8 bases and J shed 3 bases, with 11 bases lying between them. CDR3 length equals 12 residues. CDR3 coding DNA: TGTGCCAGCCAGGACAGTTACTACGAGCAGTACTTC. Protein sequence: CASQDSYYEQYF. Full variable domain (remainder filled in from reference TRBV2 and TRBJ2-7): EPEVTQTPSHQVTQMGQEVILRCVPISNHLYFYWYRQILGQKVEFLVSFYNNEISEKSEIFDDQFSVERPDGSNFTLKIRSTKLEDSAMYFCASQDSYYEQYFGPGTRLTVT.

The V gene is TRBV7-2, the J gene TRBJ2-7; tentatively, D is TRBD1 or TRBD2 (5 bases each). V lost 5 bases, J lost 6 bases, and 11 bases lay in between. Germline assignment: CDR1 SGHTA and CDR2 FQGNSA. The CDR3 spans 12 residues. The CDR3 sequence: CASSAQRGEQYF. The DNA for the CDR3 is TGTGCCAGCAGCGCACAGAGGGGCGAGCAGTACTTC. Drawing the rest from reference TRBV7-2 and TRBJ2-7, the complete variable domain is GAGVSQSPSNKVTEKGKDVELRCDPISGHTALYWYRQSLGQGLEFLIYFQGNSAPDKSGLPSDRFSAERTGGSVSTLTIQRTQQEDSAVYLCASSAQRGEQYFGPGTRLTVT.